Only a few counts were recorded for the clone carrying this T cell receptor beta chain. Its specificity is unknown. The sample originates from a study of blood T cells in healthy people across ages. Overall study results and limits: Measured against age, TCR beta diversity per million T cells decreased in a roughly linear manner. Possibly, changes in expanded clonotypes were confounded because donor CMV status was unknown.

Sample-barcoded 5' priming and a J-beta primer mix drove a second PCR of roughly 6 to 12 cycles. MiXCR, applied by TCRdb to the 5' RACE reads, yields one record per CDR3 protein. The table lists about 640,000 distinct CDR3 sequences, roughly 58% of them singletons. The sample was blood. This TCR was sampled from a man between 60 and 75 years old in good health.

CDR3 bases: TGCGCCAGCAGCCAAGACCAGGGGGCGAATAACTATGGCTACACCTTC. Protein product: CASSQDQGANNYGYTF. This chain uses TRBV4-1 with TRBJ1-2; 8 positions agree with TRBD1. Trimming cost V 0 bases and J 1 base; bases outside gene matches: 4. Germline V CDR1 and CDR2: MGHRA, YSYEKL. This CDR3 is 16 amino acids long.